This T cell receptor (beta chain) is from a study of shared clonotypes between healthy human individuals. Study-level points and caveats: In having few donors, the study represented limited genetic and exposure-history diversity.

With regard to this clone: No antigen is known for it.

Sequencing was performed with immunoSEQ multiplex PCR; in TCRdb, only in-frame clones are kept and a portion is missing. The sample includes 2 million to 2.5 million clones, under 97% seen only once; the top ten take about 0.13%. The CDR3 runs 15 residues. V lost 1 base to trimming and J lost 3 bases; unmatched junction nucleotides: 3. Per the germline V gene, CDR1 is KGHSH and CDR2 is LQKENI. The sequencing sample was made of naive CD4+ T cells sorted from blood. The subset is: CD45RA+ positively selected. V gene TRBV18 combines with J gene TRBJ1-2; 9 bases fit TRBD1. The TCR was taken from a man aged 18 to 30 in good health. CDR3 nucleotides: TGTGCCAGCTCACCACAACAGGGGGCCTACTATGGCTACACCTTC. This translates into CASSPQQGAYYGYTF.